The entry that follows covers one T cell receptor (beta chain) sequence. This entry belongs to a study of blood T cell repertoires in COVID-19. As for the study in general: Italy, Spain and the United States were the sources of the convalescent and acute COVID-19 samples.

The data were produced by immunoSEQ multiplex PCR, yet TCRdb's version contains in-frame clones alone and is incomplete. The table includes approximately 280,000 clones, around 83% detected once. V shed 5 bases, J shed 4 bases, and the junction held 7 bases outside the gene matches. Germline CDR1 and CDR2: GTSNPN and SVGIG (reference sequence). The CDR3 extends over 13 amino acids. V is TRBV30 and J is TRBJ1-1; 7 bases map to TRBD1. The receptor was isolated from a man in his forties who had been exposed to COVID-19. The specimen sequenced was PBMCs or T cells enriched from blood (not recorded which). CDR3 sequence reads: CAWSQQGTTEAFF. The CDR3 nucleotides read TGTGCCTGGTCGCAACAGGGGACCACTGAAGCTTTCTTT.